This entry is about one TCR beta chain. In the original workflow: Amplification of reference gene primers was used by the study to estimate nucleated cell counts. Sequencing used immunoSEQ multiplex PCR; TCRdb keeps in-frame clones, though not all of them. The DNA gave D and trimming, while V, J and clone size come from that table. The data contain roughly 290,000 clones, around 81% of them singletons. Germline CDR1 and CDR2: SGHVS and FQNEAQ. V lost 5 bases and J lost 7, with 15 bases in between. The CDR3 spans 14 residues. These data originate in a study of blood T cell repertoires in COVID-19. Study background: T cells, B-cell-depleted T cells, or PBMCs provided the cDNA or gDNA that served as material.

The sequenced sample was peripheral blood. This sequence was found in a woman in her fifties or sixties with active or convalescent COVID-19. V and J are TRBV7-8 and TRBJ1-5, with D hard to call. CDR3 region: CASSPGGGGQPQHF. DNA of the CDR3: TGTGCCAGCAGCCCGGGAGGAGGAGGACAGCCCCAGCATTTT.